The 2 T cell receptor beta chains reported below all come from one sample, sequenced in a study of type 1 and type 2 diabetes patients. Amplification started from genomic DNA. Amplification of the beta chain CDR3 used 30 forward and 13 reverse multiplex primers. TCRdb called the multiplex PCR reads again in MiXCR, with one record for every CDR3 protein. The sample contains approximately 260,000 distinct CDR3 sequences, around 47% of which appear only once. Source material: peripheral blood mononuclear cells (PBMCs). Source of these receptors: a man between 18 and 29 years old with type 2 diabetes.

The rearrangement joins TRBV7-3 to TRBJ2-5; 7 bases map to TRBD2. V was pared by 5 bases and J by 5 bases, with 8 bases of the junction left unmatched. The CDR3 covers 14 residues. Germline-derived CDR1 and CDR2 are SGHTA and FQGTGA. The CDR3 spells CASSQSGAWETQYF. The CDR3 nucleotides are TGTGCCAGCAGCCAAAGCGGGGCCTGGGAGACCCAGTACTTC.

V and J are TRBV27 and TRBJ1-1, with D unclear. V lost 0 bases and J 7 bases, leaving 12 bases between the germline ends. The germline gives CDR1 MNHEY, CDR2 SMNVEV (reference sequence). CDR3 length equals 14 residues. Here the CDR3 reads CASSLSSGLVEAFF. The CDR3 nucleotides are TGTGCCAGCAGTTTATCCAGCGGGCTTGTTGAAGCTTTCTTT.